The clone carrying this T cell receptor beta chain was seen only a few times. Antigen: not known. The sample contains more than one DNA sequence encoding this CDR3. This sample is drawn from a study of OX40 agonist ivuxolimab in advanced cancers. In the study overall: The mean age was approximately 60 years, ranging from about 20 to 79, with roughly four fifths of participants male.

In germline, CDR1 is SGHRS, CDR2 YFSETQ. V lost 2 bases to trimming and J lost 4 bases; unmatched junction nucleotides: 2. The CDR3 consists of 14 residues. TCRdb keeps only in-frame clones here, not all; method: immunoSEQ multiplex PCR. This table holds tens of thousands of clones, around 88% found once. Whole-study findings and limits: Mean expanded clone counts were higher in CD8+ than CD4+ T cells. No determination was made of the antigen specificity of the expanded peripheral T cells.

Drawing of blood for sampling happened at baseline, at cycle 4 day 1, and at cycle 7 day 1. This TCR was sampled from an adult with an advanced solid tumor such as melanoma, head and neck, liver or kidney cancer. The chain couples TRBV5-1 to TRBJ2-1; 8 bases are shared with TRBD2. The material sequenced was CD4+ or CD8+ T cells sorted from blood, taken in a trial of the OX40 agonist ivuxolimab. In DNA form, the CDR3 reads TGCGCCAGCAGCTTAACGGGAGGGTACAATGAGCAGTTCTTC. Amino acid sequence: CASSLTGGYNEQFF.